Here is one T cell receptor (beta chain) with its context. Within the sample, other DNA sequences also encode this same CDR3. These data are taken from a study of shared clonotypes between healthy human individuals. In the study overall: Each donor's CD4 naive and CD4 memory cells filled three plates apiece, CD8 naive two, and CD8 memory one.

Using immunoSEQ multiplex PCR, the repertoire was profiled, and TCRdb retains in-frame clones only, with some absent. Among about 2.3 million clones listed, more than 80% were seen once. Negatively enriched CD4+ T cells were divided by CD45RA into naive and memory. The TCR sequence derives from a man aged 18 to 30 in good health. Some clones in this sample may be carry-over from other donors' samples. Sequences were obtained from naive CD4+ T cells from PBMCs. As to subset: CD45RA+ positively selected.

CDR3 loop: CASRRDGYGYTF. The CDR3 nucleotides are TGTGCCAGCAGGCGCGACGGCTATGGCTACACCTTC. The chain joins TRBV2 to TRBJ1-2; D uncertain. Per the germline V gene, CDR1 is SNHLY and CDR2 is FYNNEI. CDR3 size: 12 residues. V was cut by 6 bases and J by 4 bases, with 9 bases left in between.